The source of this TCR beta chain is a study of cytomegalovirus exposure and HLA in healthy donors. As for this clone: Its target is unknown.

Notes on the study in general: Rarity marked most TCR sequences, yet some public TCRs occurred in many donors. It has been reported that TCR beta sequences accurately predicted the HLA-A and HLA-B alleles of most subjects. Cytomegalovirus status was reportedly diagnosed by the classifier with high specificity and sensitivity.

Researchers ran the PCR with 60 Vbeta and 13 Jbeta primers. TCRdb's copy holds only in-frame clones and misses some; the assay was immunoSEQ multiplex PCR. Counted here are about 150,000 clones, roughly 80% occurring once; the ten biggest clones make up about 3.5%. This TCR was sampled from a human donor in good health. Specimen: PBMCs.

The CDR3 nucleotides are TGCAGCGTTAGGGGGACAGGGCAAGAGACCCAGTACTTC. Translation: CSVRGTGQETQYF. The gene calls are TRBV29-1 and TRBJ2-5; 9 bases match TRBD1. Per germline, CDR1 SQVTM and CDR2 ANQGSEA. The CDR3 consists of 13 residues. The junction had 3 bases not matched to a gene; V was cut back by 5 bases and J by 2 bases.